This T cell receptor (beta chain) is drawn from a study of T cells after somatic rescue of genetic block. The data were produced by immunoSEQ multiplex PCR, yet TCRdb's version contains in-frame clones alone and is incomplete. The profile shows about 110,000 clones, over 80% of them singletons. J was trimmed by 0 bases and V by 6 bases; bases with no gene match: 6. This CDR3 has 16 residues. Germline CDR1 and CDR2: SEHNR and FQNEAQ (reference sequence). A note on this clone: The sample has other DNA sequences that encode this CDR3 too.

What was sequenced was peripheral blood mononuclear cells (PBMCs). The sequence came from a woman aged 18-29 years. The chain employs TRBV7-9 and TRBJ2-7; 12 positions match TRBD2. Here the CDR3 reads CASSTRLAGASYEQYF. In DNA form, the CDR3 reads TGTGCCAGCAGTACGCGACTAGCGGGGGCCTCCTACGAGCAGTACTTC.